These 13 T cell receptor beta chains originate from one sample sequenced in a study of blood T cell repertoires in COVID-19. Produced via immunoSEQ multiplex PCR; TCRdb's table is partial and in-frame only. The sample lists almost 200,000 clones, roughly 90% seen once, with around 8.9% in the top ten. Sequenced: PBMCs or T cells enriched from blood (not recorded which). The source is a woman between 18 and 29 years old who had recovered from COVID-19.

The rearrangement joins TRBV27 to TRBJ2-2; the D gene is possibly TRBD1 (5 bases). Looked up from germline, CDR1 is MNHEY and CDR2 is SMNVEV (reference sequence). The CDR3 runs 15 residues. V lost 9 bases and J 5 bases, leaving 19 bases between the germline ends. CDR3 amino acids: CASSTAGIGTGELFF. As DNA, the CDR3 is TGTGCCAGTTCTACCGCAGGGATAGGGACCGGGGAGCTGTTTTTT.

The chain couples TRBV7-3 to TRBJ1-1, with 7 bases lining up with TRBD1. Per the germline V gene, CDR1 is SGHTA and CDR2 is FQGTGA. The length of the CDR3 is 15 residues. Trimming at V came to 5 bases and at J to 8 bases, leaving 14 bases not matched to a gene. CDR3 bases: TGTGCCAGCAGCCCTAAAACCCCCGACAGGGCCGAAGCTTTCTTT. Encoded protein: CASSPKTPDRAEAFF. The variable domain in full, with the rest retrieved from reference TRBV7-3 and TRBJ1-1, is GAGVSQTPSNKVTEKGKYVELRCDPISGHTALYWYRQSLGQGPEFLIYFQGTGAADDSGLPNDRFFAVRPEGSVSTLKIQRTERGDSAVYLCASSPKTPDRAEAFFGQGTRLTVV.

The chain recombines TRBV6-5 with TRBJ2-7; TRBD2 is a possible D gene (5 bases). With 6 bases removed from V and 3 bases from J, the gap between germline ends came to 12 bases. This CDR3 contains 13 residues. Germline lookup yields CDR1 MNHEY and CDR2 SVGAGI. This CDR3 is CASRAPGIYEQYF. CDR3 sequence (DNA): TGTGCCAGCAGGGCCCCCGGGATCTACGAGCAGTACTTC.

The chain links TRBV7-3 to TRBJ2-3; D perhaps matches TRBD2 (6 bases). The CDR3 contains 17 residues. V lost 0 bases, J lost 2 bases, and 15 bases lay in between. Germline loops: CDR1 SGHTA, CDR2 FQGTGA. The DNA for the CDR3 is TGTGCCAGCAGCTTAACCCACGGGCGGGGCTACACAGATACGCAGTATTTT. Translating it yields CASSLTHGRGYTDTQYF.

The chain combines TRBV7-9 with TRBJ1-1; D unclear. Germline assignment: CDR1 SEHNR and CDR2 FQNEAQ (reference sequence). Trimming shortened V by 6 bases and J by 3 bases, and 5 bases separated the two germline ends. The CDR3 is made up of 11 amino acids. Here the CDR3 DNA reads TGTGCCAGCAGGCGGGACACTGAAGCTTTCTTT. Its translation: CASRRDTEAFF.

The chain has TRBV10-3 and TRBJ1-1, with 9 bases lining up with TRBD1. Germline V gene sequence: CDR1 ENHRY, CDR2 SYGVKD. The V gene end was trimmed by 0 bases and the J gene end by 0 bases; junction bases not matched to a gene: 5. The CDR3 runs to 17 residues. This CDR3 reads CAISESDRGYMNTEAFF. CDR3 nucleotide sequence: TGTGCCATCAGTGAGTCCGACAGGGGGTACATGAACACTGAAGCTTTCTTT.

The V and J genes are TRBV5-1 and TRBJ2-1; 8 bases are shared with TRBD2. With V trimmed by 4 bases and J by 8 bases, 11 bases remained unmatched. From germline, CDR1 is SGHRS and CDR2 YFSETQ. The CDR3 loop spans 15 amino acids. The CDR3 reads CASSPGRGGQDEQFF. CDR3 nucleotides: TGCGCCAGCAGCCCGGGCCGGGGGGGCCAAGATGAGCAGTTCTTC. Filled out from reference TRBV5-1 and TRBJ2-1, the complete variable domain reads KAGVTQTPRYLIKTRGQQVTLSCSPISGHRSVSWYQQTPGQGLQFLFEYFSETQRNKGNFPGRFSGRQFSNSRSEMNVSTLELGDSALYLCASSPGRGGQDEQFFGPGTRLTVL.

The chain joins TRBV5-1 to TRBJ2-5; TRBD1 agrees at 9 bases. J lost 7 bases, V lost 4 bases, and 14 bases had no gene match. Germline CDR1 SGHRS, CDR2 YFSETQ. The CDR3 spans 16 residues. CDR3 sequence: CASSHAGTGRARTQYF. The CDR3 coding sequence is TGCGCCAGCAGCCACGCCGGGACAGGGAGGGCACGGACCCAGTACTTC.

The chain links TRBV19 to TRBJ2-4, with D tentatively TRBD1 (5 bases). Germline V gene data show CDR1 as LNHDA and CDR2 as SQIVND (reference sequence). The CDR3 sequence is 20 residues long. Trimming took 6 bases from V and 4 from J, leaving 31 bases between them. CDR3 amino acids: CASRGVDRMVNSPRKNIQYF. DNA of the CDR3: TGTGCCAGTAGAGGGGTAGATCGGATGGTGAACTCCCCCCGTAAAAACATTCAGTACTTC.

The V and J genes are TRBV28 and TRBJ1-2, with no clear D. CDR3 length: 15 residues. The germline V and J ends were trimmed by 3 bases and 1 base, with 12 bases remaining between them. Looked up from germline, CDR1 is MDHEN and CDR2 is SYDVKM. The CDR3 coding sequence is TGTGCCAGCAGTTTGGAGTATGAGCTTAACTATGGCTACACCTTC. The encoded protein is CASSLEYELNYGYTF.

The rearrangement joins TRBV12-5 to TRBJ2-7, with TRBD1 identical over 9 bases. There are 14 residues in the CDR3. Germline assignment: CDR1 LGHNT and CDR2 FRNRAP. With 6 bases clipped from V and 6 bases from J, the junction kept 9 bases outside the gene matches. CDR3 sequence (DNA): TGTGCTAGTGGAATGGGACAGGGAAAAGGCGAGCAGTACTTC. Translated, it gives CASGMGQGKGEQYF.

This clone was observed a handful of times. CDR3 region: CAWSLILGGEQFF. The DNA of the CDR3 is TGTGCCTGGAGTCTAATACTGGGGGGTGAGCAGTTCTTC. The V gene is TRBV30, the J gene TRBJ2-1, with D perhaps TRBD2 (6 bases). The CDR3 extends over 13 amino acids. Germline V lookup: CDR1 GTSNPN, CDR2 SVGIG (reference sequence). V was clipped by 2 bases and J by 9 bases, with 14 bases between them.

CDR3 sequence: CATSRDRASGAYNEQFF. The CDR3 bases are TGTGCCACCAGCAGAGATCGGGCTAGCGGGGCCTACAATGAGCAGTTCTTC. The rearrangement links TRBV15 to TRBJ2-1, with 9 positions matching TRBD2. The CDR3 totals 17 residues. Germline V gene sequence: CDR1 LNHNV, CDR2 YYDKDF (reference sequence). Trimming removed 0 bases from V and 2 bases from J; junction bases left unmatched: 5.